This TCR beta chain was recorded in a study of blood T cell repertoires in COVID-19. Background on the study: Samples came from the United States, Italy and Spain, spanning acute and convalescent COVID-19. Nucleic acid was either cDNA or gDNA, and it came from T cells, B-cell-depleted T cells, or PBMCs.

The CDR3 runs to 14 residues. From germline, CDR1 is SGHNT and CDR2 YENEEA. Trimming removed 5 bases at V and 3 bases at J, with 13 bases between. Per the original data handling: For nucleated cells, counts were estimated from reference gene primer amplification. Data came from immunoSEQ multiplex PCR; TCRdb stores just in-frame clones and leaves some out. D and trimming come from the DNA, and the V and J calls and clone size come from that table. The sample includes over 100,000 clones, roughly 88% seen only once; the top ten take 0.8% to 0.9%. Sequencing input: peripheral blood. The chain is built from TRBV11-3 and TRBJ1-1; no clear D gene. This receptor was taken from an older woman with acute or convalescent COVID-19. The CDR3 here is CASSPRRVYTEAFF. In DNA form, the CDR3 reads TGTGCCAGCAGCCCTAGGCGGGTGTACACTGAAGCTTTCTTT.